This is a list of T cell receptor beta chains from one sample in a study of blood T cell repertoires in COVID-19. Profiled with immunoSEQ multiplex PCR; TCRdb holds only in-frame clones, not every one. Here the sample spans about 200,000 clones, roughly 78% being singletons. The sequencing input was peripheral blood. The receptors shown here come from a middle-aged woman with acute or convalescent COVID-19. CDR3s include the opening cysteine and the closing phenylalanine or tryptophan. D genes are given only for firm matches. Rows give clone size only sometimes, using once, few, many, or a class for an expanded clone.

>TRBV12-5|TRBD2|TRBJ2-1|-
TGTGCTAGTGTCGGACTAGCGGACTACAATGAGCAGTTCTTC
CASVGLADYNEQFF
>TRBV2|TRBD2|TRBJ2-1|-
TGTGCCAGCAGTGGCTCGTCCGGGACTAGCGGCTCCTACAATGAGCAGTTCTTC
CASSGSSGTSGSYNEQFF
>TRBV2|-|TRBJ2-7|-
TGTGCCAGCAGTGCCGTCCCAGGGGCGTACTACGAGCAGTACTTC
CASSAVPGAYYEQYF
>TRBV5-6|TRBD1|TRBJ1-1|few
TGTGCCAGCAGGAGACAGGGAGGCGGTGAAGCTTTCTTT
CASRRQGGGEAFF
>TRBV7-8|-|TRBJ2-3|-
TGTGCCAGCAGCTTCGGACACGATACGCAGTATTTT
CASSFGHDTQYF
>TRBV4-1|-|TRBJ1-2|-
TGCGCCAGCAGCCAAGCCAGACGGTATACAGACGCTAACTATGGCTACACCTTC
CASSQARRYTDANYGYTF
>TRBV7-2|TRBD2|TRBJ2-3|few
TGTGCCAGCAGCTTAGCCAGGAGGACGGGGGGAGATACGCAGTATTTT
CASSLARRTGGDTQYF
>TRBV7-2|-|TRBJ2-7|few
TGTGCCAGCAGCTTTGGGCTCGGATCCGACTACGAGCAGTACTTC
CASSFGLGSDYEQYF
>TRBV7-3|TRBD1|TRBJ2-7|-
TGTGCCAGCAGCTTAGTCCCCTCCGGGACAGCCGGGTACGAGCAGTACTTC
CASSLVPSGTAGYEQYF
>TRBV7-8|TRBD1|TRBJ1-4|-
TGTGCCAGCAGCTTGGACAGGGGAATGCAGGGGAATGAAAAACTGTTTTTT
CASSLDRGMQGNEKLFF
>TRBV6-6|-|TRBJ1-4|-
TGTGCCAGCAGCCACCTTAGGGGCGCAACTAATGAAAAACTGTTTTTT
CASSHLRGATNEKLFF
>TRBV27|-|TRBJ2-7|-
TGTGCCAGCAGGAGGGGGAGGGACAACTCCTACGAGCAGTACTTC
CASRRGRDNSYEQYF
>TRBV12-3/TRBV12-4|-|TRBJ2-7|-
TGTGCCAGCAGTTTTAGTAGCACCTACGAGCAGTACTTC
CASSFSSTYEQYF
>TRBV2|-|TRBJ2-2|-
TGTGCCAGCAGTCGAACAGGGTCGATGGGGGAGCTGTTTTTT
CASSRTGSMGELFF
>TRBV30|-|TRBJ1-1|-
TGTGCCTGGAGCGTCGATGGTAAGCGCGGTTCAGAAGCTTTCTTT
CAWSVDGKRGSEAFF
>TRBV6-4|TRBD1|TRBJ2-5|-
TGTGCCAGCAGCGGAGGGGGACAGGGGAACGAGACCCAGTACTTC
CASSGGGQGNETQYF
>TRBV6-5|-|TRBJ2-2|-
TGTGCCAGCAGTTTCCAGGGAATCGCGAACACCGGGGAGCTGTTTTTT
CASSFQGIANTGELFF
>TRBV24-1|TRBD2|TRBJ2-5|many
TGTGCCACCAGCCGTAGCGGGCGGGAGACCCAGTACTTC
CATSRSGRETQYF
>TRBV6-2/TRBV6-3|TRBD2|TRBJ2-1|-
TGTGCCAGCAGTTACTTACTCGGGAGGGCAGAAAACAATGAGCAGTTCTTC
CASSYLLGRAENNEQFF
>TRBV10-3|-|TRBJ1-6|-
TGTGCCATCAGCAGGACAGACCCGGATTCACCCCTCCACTTT
CAISRTDPDSPLHF
>TRBV29-1|-|TRBJ2-5|-
TGCAGCGTTGAAGATCCAATCAGGGGAGGGAGGGGGGAGACCCAGTACTTC
CSVEDPIRGGRGETQYF
>TRBV5-1|-|TRBJ2-2|-
TGCGCCAGCAGCTTGGCCGGGAGAGACACCGGGGAGCTGTTTTTT
CASSLAGRDTGELFF
>TRBV5-1|TRBD1|TRBJ2-1|-
TGCGCCAGCAACCGGGACAGAGGGATTGAGCAGTTCTTC
CASNRDRGIEQFF
>TRBV7-6|TRBD1|TRBJ1-3|many
TGTGCCAGCAGCGGGAGAGAGGGAGACAAGGGACAGGGGTCTGGAAACACCATATATTTT
CASSGREGDKGQGSGNTIYF
>TRBV2|TRBD2|TRBJ2-7|-
TGTGCCAGCAGACGACTAGCGGGGACCTACGAGCAGTACTTC
CASRRLAGTYEQYF
>TRBV20-1|-|TRBJ2-1|-
TGCAGTGCAAGCGACCATGAGCAGTTCTTC
CSASDHEQFF
>TRBV27|TRBD2|TRBJ2-3|-
TGTGCCAGCACCATATGGACTAGCGGGGGGGCGGATACGCAGTATTTT
CASTIWTSGGADTQYF
>TRBV27|-|TRBJ2-1|-
TGTGCCAGCAGGGCCGCGACAGAAAATATCAATGAGCAGTTCTTC
CASRAATENINEQFF
>TRBV19|-|TRBJ1-5|-
TGTGCCAGCCACAAACTAGCCAAACACGGGGAACAGCCCCAGCATTTT
CASHKLAKHGEQPQHF
>TRBV4-2|-|TRBJ1-1|-
TGTGCCAGCAGCCAAGATACACCGGGGGGGAGGGGCACTGAAGCTTTCTTT
CASSQDTPGGRGTEAFF
>TRBV11-3|-|TRBJ2-3|-
TGTGCCAGCAGCTTCTCATCGAAAGGAGCTGATACGCAGTATTTT
CASSFSSKGADTQYF
>TRBV5-6|-|TRBJ2-1|-
TGTGCCAGCAGCCCTGGCTTCGGGGAATACAATGAGCAGTTCTTC
CASSPGFGEYNEQFF
>TRBV7-2|TRBD2|TRBJ2-3|-
TGTGCCAGCAGCCCGGGACTAGCGGCTAGCACAGATACGCAGTATTTT
CASSPGLAASTDTQYF
>TRBV28|-|TRBJ1-1|-
TGTGCCAGCAGTTCCCAGGGCCTGGGGGGGGTCGGTGAAGCTTTCTTT
CASSSQGLGGVGEAFF
>TRBV7-3|-|TRBJ1-1|-
TGTGCCAGCAGCTTAACTCAGGGGTGGGGCACTGAAGCTTTCTTT
CASSLTQGWGTEAFF
>TRBV18|TRBD1|TRBJ2-2|-
TGTGCCAGCTCCTTCTCAGGGGGCAACACCGGGGAGCTGTTTTTT
CASSFSGGNTGELFF
>TRBV7-2|TRBD2|TRBJ2-7|-
TGTGCCAGCAGCTCTCGGACTAGCGGGGAAATCTACGAGCAGTACTTC
CASSSRTSGEIYEQYF
>TRBV2|TRBD1|TRBJ2-7|once
TGTGCCAGCCGACCGACAGGGGTCAGGCAGTACTTC
CASRPTGVRQYF
>TRBV29-1|-|TRBJ2-3|-
TGCAGTGTAGGGGGCACAGATACGCAGTATTTT
CSVGGTDTQYF
>TRBV24-1|-|TRBJ2-3|-
TGTGCCACCAGTCCGGGGGTTGGCACAGATACGCAGTATTTT
CATSPGVGTDTQYF
>TRBV28|-|TRBJ2-1|-
TGTGCCAGCAGTTCCTTTGGACTGACCTACAATGAGCAGTTCTTC
CASSSFGLTYNEQFF
>TRBV5-1|-|TRBJ2-7|few
TGCGCCAGCAGCCTGGTCGTGGTTACCGGGAGGGGGCCGAGCGAGCAGTACTTC
CASSLVVVTGRGPSEQYF
>TRBV11-2|-|TRBJ1-2|few
TGTGCCAGCAGCTTAGAAGGGGGGGCGCAGGGCTATGGCTACACCTTC
CASSLEGGAQGYGYTF
>TRBV7-2|-|TRBJ2-7|few
TGTGCCAGCACCCTCGGGGGTGGAGGCGTGCGCGAGCAGTACTTC
CASTLGGGGVREQYF
>TRBV5-1|-|TRBJ2-5|-
TGCGCCAGCAGCTTGGCTAGCGAAGAGACCCAGTACTTC
CASSLASEETQYF
>TRBV28|TRBD1|TRBJ1-2|few
TGTGCCAGCAGTTTAAGACAGGGGGCGCGTGGCTACACCTTC
CASSLRQGARGYTF
>TRBV29-1|-|TRBJ1-4|-
TGCAGCGTCGCAGGGATATCTAATGAAAAACTGTTTTTT
CSVAGISNEKLFF
>TRBV6-2/TRBV6-3|TRBD2|TRBJ2-7|-
TGTGCCAGCAGTAGCGGGGGGAGCTCCTACGAGCAGTACTTC
CASSSGGSSYEQYF
>TRBV12-5|TRBD1|TRBJ1-1|-
TGTGCTAGTGGTTTGCTGACCGGGACAGGGGGCTTTGAAGCTTTCTTT
CASGLLTGTGGFEAFF
>TRBV6-5|-|TRBJ2-1|-
TGTGCCAGCAGTTACTCCCTAGCCTACAATGAGCAGTTCTTC
CASSYSLAYNEQFF
>TRBV3-1/TRBV3-2|-|TRBJ1-3|-
TGTGCCAGCAGCGAGCGACAGATCTCTGGAAACACCATATATTTT
CASSERQISGNTIYF